This T cell receptor (beta chain) was captured by sequencing in a study of CD8 T cells in Susac syndrome. About 0.5 to 1 ug RNA was reverse transcribed with random hexamers. Via MiXCR, TCRdb re-called the immunoSEQ multiplex PCR reads, giving one row per CDR3 protein. The table includes about 300,000 distinct CDR3 sequences, roughly 85% detected once. Peripheral blood CD8+ and CD4+ T cells were profiled by TCR beta sequencing. Negative isolation was used for CD8+ and CD4+ T cells and FACS enrichment for TEMRA cells. This CDR3 has 19 residues. V was cut by 7 bases and J by 0 bases, with 24 bases left in between. In germline, CDR1 is MDHEN, CDR2 SYDVKM.

This TCR came from a human donor with multiple sclerosis. What was sequenced was CD8+ T cells from PBMCs. J is TRBJ2-2 and V is TRBV28; D is ambiguous. CDR3: CASTPEVRRNPANTGELFF. In DNA, the CDR3 is TGTGCCAGCACCCCAGAAGTGCGTAGAAACCCCGCGAACACCGGGGAGCTGTTTTTT.